The 17 T cell receptor beta chains below come from one sample, sequenced in a study of blood T cell repertoires in COVID-19. Method: immunoSEQ multiplex PCR; TCRdb's copy keeps in-frame clones and lacks some. The sample carries 200,000 or so clones, about four fifths recorded once. The sequencing sample was made of PBMCs or T cells enriched from blood (not recorded which). These receptors all come from a woman aged 45 to 65 who had been exposed to COVID-19.

This clone was seen only a few times. The chain combines TRBV7-2 with TRBJ1-1; D perhaps matches TRBD1 (5 bases). The V end was cut by 3 bases, the J end by 4 bases, with 15 bases between. The CDR3 is 15 residues long. From germline, CDR1 is SGHTA and CDR2 FQGNSA. This chain's CDR3 is CASSFGPQGGTEAFF. The CDR3 nucleotides are TGTGCCAGCAGCTTTGGGCCTCAGGGTGGCACTGAAGCTTTCTTT.

V usage is TRBV3-1 (or the pseudogene TRBV3-2) and J usage is TRBJ1-1, with a tentative D call TRBD1 (6 bases). CDR1 and CDR2 from the germline V gene are LGHDT and YNNKEL (reference sequence). This CDR3 is built from 17 residues. V was cut by 4 bases and J by 0 bases, with 18 bases left in between. The CDR3 sequence is CASSRIGGGHMNTEAFF. CDR3 nucleotides: TGTGCCAGCAGCCGAATAGGGGGGGGTCATATGAACACTGAAGCTTTCTTT.

In this sample, this clone turned up once. The chain combines TRBV4-1 with TRBJ1-3; D is perhaps TRBD1 (5 bases). CDR1 and CDR2 (germline): MGHRA, YSYEKL. The CDR3 runs 14 residues. With 1 base removed from V and 8 bases from J, the gap between germline ends came to 12 bases. The DNA for the CDR3 is TGCGCCAGCAGCCAAGGTGGGGCATTCGACACCATATATTTT. Protein product: CASSQGGAFDTIYF.

The J gene is TRBJ2-7, the V gene TRBV18; TRBD1 might be the D (5 bases). The V gene's germline CDR1 is KGHSH and CDR2 LQKENI. The CDR3 length is 15 residues. Deletions cut 3 bases from V and 1 base from J, with 13 bases between. Here the CDR3 DNA reads TGTGCCAGCTCACCTAGGGGCTCCAAGTCCTACGAGCAGTACTTC. This codes for CASSPRGSKSYEQYF.

V usage is TRBV6-5 and J usage is TRBJ1-6; TRBD1 matches at 7 bases. This CDR3 comprises 15 residues. V lost 4 bases and J lost 9; bases outside the gene matches: 9. Germline V gene data show CDR1 as MNHEY and CDR2 as SVGAGI. Here the CDR3 reads CASSSGRQGGSPLHF. The CDR3 coding sequence is TGTGCCAGCAGTTCGGGTCGACAGGGAGGTTCACCCCTCCACTTT.

The chain links TRBV5-1 to TRBJ1-5; D is unclear. The germline V and J ends were trimmed by 4 bases and 3 bases, with 8 bases remaining between them. The V gene's germline CDR1 is SGHRS and CDR2 YFSETQ. The CDR3 sequence is 13 residues long. This CDR3 is CASSNGVNQPQHF. CDR3 nucleotides: TGCGCCAGCAGCAACGGAGTCAATCAGCCCCAGCATTTT.

This clone was seen a handful of times. The chain couples TRBV11-1 to TRBJ2-5; D is perhaps TRBD2 (5 bases). CDR1 and CDR2 (germline): SGHAT, FQDESV (reference sequence). CDR3 length: 14 amino acids. The V gene lost 3 bases and the J gene lost 3 bases, with 11 bases spanning the gap. CDR3 loop: CASSFSLGEETQYF. CDR3 in DNA: TGTGCCAGCAGCTTCTCCCTGGGAGAAGAGACCCAGTACTTC.

This chain connects TRBV29-1 to TRBJ2-5; 8 bases are shared with TRBD1. The germline V gene encodes CDR1 SQVTM and CDR2 ANQGSEA. CDR3 length: 13 residues. With 4 bases clipped from V and 4 bases from J, the junction kept 5 bases outside the gene matches. The CDR3: CSVVDRERETQYF. The CDR3 region has the DNA TGCAGCGTTGTGGACAGGGAAAGAGAGACCCAGTACTTC.

This clone was seen only once. This chain uses TRBV11-1 with TRBJ1-5; D remains unclear. The V end lost 1 base, the J end lost 4 bases, and 5 bases lay between the germline ends. The CDR3 spans 13 residues. Germline V gene data show CDR1 as SGHAT and CDR2 as FQDESV (reference sequence). The DNA of the CDR3 is TGTGCCAGCAGCTTAGGGGAGAATCAGCCCCAGCATTTT. Translating gives CASSLGENQPQHF.

The chain recombines TRBV24-1 with TRBJ1-2; D is uncertain. Germline lookup yields CDR1 KGHDR and CDR2 SFDVKD. The V and J ends lost 2 bases and 4 bases respectively, with 13 bases between them. CDR3 size: 15 residues. CDR3 coding DNA: TGTGCCACCAGTGATTCGGGGAGGGAGGCCTATGGCTACACCTTC. Protein: CATSDSGREAYGYTF.

V usage is TRBV7-6 and J usage is TRBJ1-5; possible D gene TRBD1, 6 bases. Germline CDR1 and CDR2: SGHVS and FNYEAQ. V lost 5 bases and J 7 bases, leaving 15 bases between the germline ends. The CDR3 length is 14 residues. CDR3 nucleotide sequence: TGTGCCAGCAGCCCCCAGGGGATAGGGCAGCCCCAGCATTTT. The encoded protein is CASSPQGIGQPQHF.

This rearrangement joins TRBV7-3 to TRBJ2-7; 12 bases line up with TRBD1. Germline V gene lookup returns CDR1 SGHTA and CDR2 FQGTGA. V trimming: 4 bases; J trimming: 5 bases; junction bases outside the gene matches: 3. The CDR3 has 14 residues. The CDR3 region is CASSSGTGGHEQYF. The CDR3 DNA reads TGTGCCAGCAGCTCCGGGACAGGGGGCCACGAGCAGTACTTC.

The rearrangement joins TRBV19 to TRBJ2-7; 10 bases fit TRBD1. Per germline, CDR1 LNHDA and CDR2 SQIVND (reference sequence). Trimming took 6 bases from V and 2 from J; bases not matched to a gene: 4. CDR3 length equals 14 residues. CDR3 amino acids: CASRRTGGTYEQYF. The CDR3 DNA follows: TGTGCCAGTAGGCGGACAGGGGGGACCTACGAGCAGTACTTC.

In this sample, this clone turned up a few times. This chain joins TRBV5-1 and TRBJ1-3; D perhaps matches TRBD1 (5 bases). Trimming stripped 4 bases from V and 0 bases from J, with 8 bases between. CDR3 length equals 14 residues. The germline V gene encodes CDR1 SGHRS and CDR2 YFSETQ. The CDR3 DNA reads as TGCGCCAGCAGCCAGGACACCTCTGGAAACACCATATATTTT. Amino acids: CASSQDTSGNTIYF.

The chain links TRBV7-9 to TRBJ2-7; 12 bases are shared with TRBD2. Germline V lookup: CDR1 SEHNR, CDR2 FQNEAQ (reference sequence). V was pared by 4 bases and J by 3 bases, with 7 bases of the junction left unmatched. CDR3 size: 16 residues. The CDR3 is CASSSLGLAGSYEQYF. CDR3 coding DNA: TGTGCCAGCAGCTCGCTCGGACTAGCGGGGAGCTACGAGCAGTACTTC. Full variable domain (missing parts from reference TRBV7-9 and TRBJ2-7): DTGVSQNPRHKITKRGQNVTFRCDPISEHNRLYWYRQTLGQGPEFLTYFQNEAQLEKSRLLSDRFSAERPKGSFSTLEIQRTEQGDSAMYLCASSSLGLAGSYEQYFGPGTRLTVT.

In this sample, this clone turned up once. The chain combines TRBV18 with TRBJ2-7; 9 bases fit TRBD1. CDR1 KGHSH and CDR2 LQKENI come from the germline V gene. The CDR3 contains 15 residues. V dropped 3 bases and J dropped 2; count of bases not matched to a gene: 5. The CDR3 reads CASSPYGQGTYEQYF. CDR3 nucleotide sequence: TGTGCCAGCTCACCCTACGGACAGGGGACCTACGAGCAGTACTTC.

The chain has TRBV2 and TRBJ1-2, with a tentative D call TRBD1 (6 bases). Germline values: CDR1 SNHLY, CDR2 FYNNEI. CDR3 length: 14 residues. Trimming shortened V by 7 bases and J by 0 bases, and 12 bases separated the two germline ends. CDR3 in amino acids: CASTLQGANYGYTF. CDR3 DNA sequence: TGTGCCAGCACCTTACAGGGTGCTAACTATGGCTACACCTTC.